These 17 T cell receptor beta chains came from one sample sequenced in a study of T cell responses to AZD1222 COVID-19 vaccine. The method was immunoSEQ multiplex PCR; TCRdb's version includes in-frame clones alone and lacks a portion of them. The sample records around 160,000 clones, approximately 90% being singletons. The sample was peripheral blood, taken on day 0 of MenACWY control vaccination. The receptors shown here come from an adult in good health.

The J gene is TRBJ1-4, the V gene TRBV5-1, with unresolved D. The CDR3 extends over 14 amino acids. Per the germline V gene, CDR1 is SGHRS and CDR2 is YFSETQ. Trimming pared 3 bases from V and 3 bases from J, leaving 9 bases between. The CDR3 protein is CASSSGRANEKLFF. CDR3 DNA: TGCGCCAGCAGCTCGGGGAGGGCTAATGAAAAACTGTTTTTT.

The rearrangement joins TRBV18 to TRBJ2-1, with 7 bases aligning to TRBD1. V shed 6 bases, J shed 5 bases, and the junction held 10 bases outside the gene matches. This CDR3 spans 15 amino acids. Germline values: CDR1 KGHSH, CDR2 LQKENI. The CDR3 bases are TGTGCCAGCTCGGTACCGGGACAGCCAAACAATGAGCAGTTCTTC. Protein product: CASSVPGQPNNEQFF.

The genes are TRBV27 and TRBJ2-7; 11 positions match TRBD1. The germline V gene has CDR1 MNHEY and CDR2 SMNVEV (reference sequence). J lost 1 base, V lost 5 bases, and 10 bases had no gene match. The CDR3 covers 17 residues. The CDR3 DNA reads as TGTGCCAGCAGTCTCTTAGGACAGGGGGCGAAGTCCTACGAGCAGTACTTC. Its translation: CASSLLGQGAKSYEQYF.

The rearrangement joins TRBV2 to TRBJ2-7; 7 positions match TRBD1. V shed 6 bases and J 4 bases; nucleotides not matched to a gene: 3. Per the germline V gene, CDR1 is SNHLY and CDR2 is FYNNEI. This CDR3 contains 12 residues. The CDR3 is CASRAGGYEQYF. CDR3 bases: TGTGCCAGCAGGGCAGGGGGATACGAGCAGTACTTC.

The V gene is TRBV27, the J gene TRBJ1-2, with D maybe TRBD1 (6 bases). The CDR3 has 12 amino acids. Per the germline V gene, CDR1 is MNHEY and CDR2 is SMNVEV (reference sequence). V dropped 5 bases and J dropped 7 bases, with 11 bases sitting between them. The CDR3 is CASSGGGGGYTF. CDR3 bases: TGTGCCAGCAGTGGAGGGGGAGGTGGCTACACCTTC.

The rearrangement links TRBV30 to TRBJ1-3; D is unclear. V lost 0 bases to trimming and J lost 0 bases, with 6 bases between them. Germline assignment: CDR1 GTSNPN and CDR2 SVGIG (reference sequence). This CDR3 comprises 14 residues. The CDR3 sequence is CAWSVGVSGNTIYF. The CDR3 nucleotides read TGTGCCTGGAGTGTCGGGGTCTCTGGAAACACCATATATTTT.

V usage is TRBV5-6 and J usage is TRBJ1-4, with 9 bases matching TRBD1. The ends lost 2 bases at V and 8 bases at J; junction bases unmatched: 4. Germline values: CDR1 SGHDT, CDR2 YYEEEE. The CDR3 length is 14 residues. CDR3 sequence (DNA): TGTGCCAGCAGCTTACAGGGGGCCAAGGAAAAACTGTTTTTT. This sequence encodes CASSLQGAKEKLFF.

The genes are TRBV1 and TRBJ2-7; the DNA was not used to check the table's D call, TRBD2. TRBV1 corresponds to a pseudogene. The CDR3 has 16 amino acids. The CDR3 region has the DNA TGCACCAGCAGCCAAGACCCCGCTAGCGTCTCCTACGAGCAGTACTTC. Translated: CTSSQDPASVSYEQYF.

V is TRBV20-1 and J is TRBJ1-1; 7 bases are shared with TRBD1. Germline V lookup: CDR1 DFQATT, CDR2 SNEGSKA (reference sequence). CDR3 length: 11 residues. Germline trimming cut 5 bases from V and 7 bases from J; bases unmatched to any gene: 4. CDR3 loop: CSAPGTVEAFF. The DNA for the CDR3 is TGCAGTGCTCCTGGGACAGTTGAAGCTTTCTTT.

The chain joins TRBV15 to TRBJ2-5, with D perhaps assigned TRBD1 or TRBD2 (5 bases each). The CDR3 is 16 residues long. Germline CDR1 reads LNHNV; CDR2 reads YYDKDF (reference sequence). V lost 6 bases, J lost 1 base, and 18 bases lay in between. CDR3 loop: CATRGVGLGRQETQYF. The CDR3 nucleotides are TGTGCCACCAGGGGAGTCGGGCTGGGGCGCCAAGAGACCCAGTACTTC.

This rearrangement joins TRBV27 to TRBJ2-7, with 8 bases identical to TRBD1. In germline, CDR1 is MNHEY, CDR2 SMNVEV (reference sequence). This CDR3 has 12 residues. V shed 10 bases, J shed 7 bases, and the junction held 9 bases outside the gene matches. Written as DNA, the CDR3 is TGTGCCACCTCACCCAGGGGGCGGGAGCAGTACTTC. Translating gives CATSPRGREQYF.

This chain links TRBV5-1 with TRBJ1-4; 12 bases align to TRBD1. In germline, CDR1 is SGHRS, CDR2 YFSETQ. The CDR3 consists of 18 residues. Losses at the gene ends were 3 bases for V and 0 bases for J; bases not matched to a gene: 6. CDR3 sequence (DNA): TGCGCCAGCAGCTACGGGACAGGGGGCATGGCAACTAATGAAAAACTGTTTTTT. It yields the protein CASSYGTGGMATNEKLFF.

The chain combines TRBV6-1 with TRBJ1-1; perhaps TRBD1 as D (6 bases). CDR1 and CDR2 from the germline V gene are MNHNS and SASEGT. There are 15 residues in the CDR3. V was cut by 2 bases and J by 4 bases, with 14 bases left in between. CDR3 coding DNA: TGTGCCAGCAGTGAAAACCCGGGGGCTAGCACTGAAGCTTTCTTT. This encodes CASSENPGASTEAFF.

This sequence joins TRBV6-1 and TRBJ1-5; D may be TRBD1 (5 bases). V was cut by 4 bases and J by 4 bases, with 17 bases left in between. The CDR3 is made up of 16 amino acids. Germline V gene sequence: CDR1 MNHNS, CDR2 SASEGT. The CDR3 DNA sequence: TGTGCCAGCAGTGCCACGACAGAAGGGCGGAATCAGCCCCAGCATTTT. It codes for CASSATTEGRNQPQHF.

For this clone: Other nucleotide sequences in the sample specify the same CDR3. The chain employs TRBV6-1 and TRBJ1-5; D not resolved. Germline assignment: CDR1 MNHNS and CDR2 SASEGT. V was shortened by 3 bases and J by 0 bases, with 6 bases between the two germline ends. The CDR3 consists of 14 residues. In DNA, the CDR3 is TGTGCCAGCAGTGATACAAGTAGCAATCAGCCCCAGCATTTT. This codes for CASSDTSSNQPQHF.

The V gene is TRBV5-1, the J gene TRBJ1-5, with 9 bases fitting TRBD1. Germline V gene sequence: CDR1 SGHRS, CDR2 YFSETQ. CDR3 length: 15 residues. The V gene end was trimmed by 4 bases and the J gene end by 6 bases; junction bases not matched to a gene: 8. CDR3 in amino acids: CASSGTGGRGQPQHF. The CDR3 nucleotides are TGCGCCAGCAGCGGTACAGGGGGCCGGGGTCAGCCCCAGCATTTT.

This chain joins TRBV7-2 and TRBJ2-2; D might be TRBD1 or TRBD2, each matching 6 bases. Per germline, CDR1 SGHTA and CDR2 FQGNSA. The CDR3 length is 15 residues. V was clipped by 5 bases and J by 2 bases, with 12 bases between them. Written as DNA, the CDR3 is TGTGCCAGCAGCCCTCAGGGGACTAACACCGGGGAGCTGTTTTTT. This translates into CASSPQGTNTGELFF. Drawing the rest from reference TRBV7-2 and TRBJ2-2, the complete variable domain is GAGVSQSPSNKVTEKGKDVELRCDPISGHTALYWYRQSLGQGLEFLIYFQGNSAPDKSGLPSDRFSAERTGGSVSTLTIQRTQQEDSAVYLCASSPQGTNTGELFFGEGSRLTVL.